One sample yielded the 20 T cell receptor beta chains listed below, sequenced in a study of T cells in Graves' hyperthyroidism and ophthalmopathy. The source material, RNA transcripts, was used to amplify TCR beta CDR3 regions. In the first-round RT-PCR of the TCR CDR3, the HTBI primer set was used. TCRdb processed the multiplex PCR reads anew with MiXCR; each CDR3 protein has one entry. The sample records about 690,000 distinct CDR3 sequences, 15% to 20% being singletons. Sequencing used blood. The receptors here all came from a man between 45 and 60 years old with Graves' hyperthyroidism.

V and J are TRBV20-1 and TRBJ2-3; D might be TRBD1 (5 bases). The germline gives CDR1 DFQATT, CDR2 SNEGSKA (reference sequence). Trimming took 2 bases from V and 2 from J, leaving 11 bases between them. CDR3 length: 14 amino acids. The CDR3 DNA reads TGCAGTGCTAGACTGGACAAATTCACAGATACGCAGTATTTT. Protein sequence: CSARLDKFTDTQYF.

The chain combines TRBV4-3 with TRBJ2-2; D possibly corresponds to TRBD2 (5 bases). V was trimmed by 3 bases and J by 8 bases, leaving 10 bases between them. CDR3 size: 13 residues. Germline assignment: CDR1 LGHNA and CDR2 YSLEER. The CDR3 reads CASSQRAVGELFF. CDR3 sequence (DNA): TGCGCCAGCAGCCAGAGGGCCGTTGGGGAGCTGTTTTTT.

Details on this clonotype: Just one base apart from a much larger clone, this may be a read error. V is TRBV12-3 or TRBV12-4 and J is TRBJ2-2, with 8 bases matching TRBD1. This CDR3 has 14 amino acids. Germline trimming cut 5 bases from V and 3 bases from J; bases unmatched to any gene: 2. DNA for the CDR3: TGTGCCAGCAGTGCACAGGGGGACACCGGGGAGCTGTTTTTT. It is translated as CASSAQGDTGELFF.

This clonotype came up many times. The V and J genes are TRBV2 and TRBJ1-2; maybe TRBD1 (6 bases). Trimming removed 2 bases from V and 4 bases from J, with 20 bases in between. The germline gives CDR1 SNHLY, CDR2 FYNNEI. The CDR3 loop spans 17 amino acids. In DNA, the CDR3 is TGTGCCAGCAGTGAATATGGGACACCTCGTACCCTCTATGGCTACACCTTC. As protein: CASSEYGTPRTLYGYTF.

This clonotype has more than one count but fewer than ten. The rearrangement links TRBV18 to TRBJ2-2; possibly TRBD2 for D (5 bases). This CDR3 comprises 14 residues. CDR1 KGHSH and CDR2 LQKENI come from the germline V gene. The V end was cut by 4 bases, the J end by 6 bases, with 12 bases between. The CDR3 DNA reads TGTGCCAGCTCACTACTGAGGGAGTCCGGGGAGCTGTTTTTT. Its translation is CASSLLRESGELFF.

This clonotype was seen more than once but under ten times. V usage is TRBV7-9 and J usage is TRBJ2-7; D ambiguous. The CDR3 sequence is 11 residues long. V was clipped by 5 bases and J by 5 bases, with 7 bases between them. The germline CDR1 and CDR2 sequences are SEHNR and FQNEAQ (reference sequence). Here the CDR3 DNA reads TGTGCCAGCAGCCGACGGGACGAGCAGTACTTC. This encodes CASSRRDEQYF.

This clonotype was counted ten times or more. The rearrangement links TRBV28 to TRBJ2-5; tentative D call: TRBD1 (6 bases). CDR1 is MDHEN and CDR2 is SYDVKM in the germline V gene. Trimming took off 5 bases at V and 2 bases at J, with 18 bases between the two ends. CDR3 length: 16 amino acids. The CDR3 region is CASSGTSPLGQETQYF. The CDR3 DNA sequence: TGTGCCAGCAGTGGGACATCACCCTTGGGACAAGAGACCCAGTACTTC.

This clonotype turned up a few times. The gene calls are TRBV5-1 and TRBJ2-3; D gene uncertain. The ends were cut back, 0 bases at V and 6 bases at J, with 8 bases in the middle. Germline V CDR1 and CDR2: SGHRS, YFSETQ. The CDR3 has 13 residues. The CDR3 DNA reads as TGCGCCAGCAGCTTGGTACCTGGCGATACGCAGTATTTT. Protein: CASSLVPGDTQYF.

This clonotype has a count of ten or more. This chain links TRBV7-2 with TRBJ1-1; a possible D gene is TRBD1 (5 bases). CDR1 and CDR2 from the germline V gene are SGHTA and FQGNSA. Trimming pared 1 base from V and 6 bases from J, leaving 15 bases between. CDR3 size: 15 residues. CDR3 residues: CASSLGQSGSSEAFF. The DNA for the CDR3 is TGTGCCAGCAGCTTAGGGCAGTCAGGGTCGTCTGAAGCTTTCTTT.

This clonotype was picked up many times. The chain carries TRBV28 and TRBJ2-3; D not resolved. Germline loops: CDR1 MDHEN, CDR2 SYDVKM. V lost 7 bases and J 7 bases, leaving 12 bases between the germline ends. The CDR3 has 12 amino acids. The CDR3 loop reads CASTLSRNTQYF. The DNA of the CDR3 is TGTGCCAGCACCCTTTCCCGTAATACGCAGTATTTT.

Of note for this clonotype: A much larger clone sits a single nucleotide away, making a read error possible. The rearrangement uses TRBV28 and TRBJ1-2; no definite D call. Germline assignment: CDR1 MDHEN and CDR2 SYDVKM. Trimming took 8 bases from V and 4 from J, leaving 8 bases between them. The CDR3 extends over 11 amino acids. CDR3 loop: CASGEGYGYTF. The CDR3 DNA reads TGTGCCAGCGGGGAAGGCTATGGCTACACCTTC.

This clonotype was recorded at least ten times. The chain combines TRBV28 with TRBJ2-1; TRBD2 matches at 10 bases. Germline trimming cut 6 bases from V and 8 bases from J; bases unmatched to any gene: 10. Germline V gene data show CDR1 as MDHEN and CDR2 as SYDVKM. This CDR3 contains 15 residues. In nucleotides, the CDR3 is TGTGCCAGCAGCTCCGGGACTAGCGCGTACGATGAGCAGTTCTTC. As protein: CASSSGTSAYDEQFF.

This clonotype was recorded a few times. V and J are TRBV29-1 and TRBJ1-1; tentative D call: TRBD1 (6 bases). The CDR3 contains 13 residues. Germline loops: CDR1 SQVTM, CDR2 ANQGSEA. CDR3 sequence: CRTGGAGNTEAFF. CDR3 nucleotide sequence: TGCAGAACGGGGGGCGCGGGGAACACTGAAGCTTTCTTT. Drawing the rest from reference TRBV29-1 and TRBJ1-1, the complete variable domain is SAVISQKPSRDICQRGTSLTIQCQVDSQVTMMFWYRQQPGQSLTLIATANQGSEATYESGFVIDKFPISRPNLTFSTLTVSNMSPEDSSIYLCRTGGAGNTEAFFGQGTRLTVV.

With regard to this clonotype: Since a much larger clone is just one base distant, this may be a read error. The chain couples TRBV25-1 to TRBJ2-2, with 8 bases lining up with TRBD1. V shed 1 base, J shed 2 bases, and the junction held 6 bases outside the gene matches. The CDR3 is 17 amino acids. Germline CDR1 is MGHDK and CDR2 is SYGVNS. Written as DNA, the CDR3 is TGTGCCAGCAGTGAATCAGGGGGACAGGTTAACACCGGGGAGCTGTTTTTT. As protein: CASSESGGQVNTGELFF.

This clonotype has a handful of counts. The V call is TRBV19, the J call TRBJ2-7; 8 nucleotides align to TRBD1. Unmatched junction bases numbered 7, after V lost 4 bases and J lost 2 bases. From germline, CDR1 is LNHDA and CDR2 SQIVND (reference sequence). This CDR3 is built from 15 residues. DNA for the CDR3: TGTGCCAGTAGTAACCAGGCAGGGGGCCCCTACGAGCAGTACTTC. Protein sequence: CASSNQAGGPYEQYF. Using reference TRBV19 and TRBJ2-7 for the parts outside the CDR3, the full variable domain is DGGITQSPKYLFRKEGQNVTLSCEQNLNHDAMYWYRQDPGQGLRLIYYSQIVNDFQKGDIAEGYSVSREKKESFPLTVTSAQKNPTAFYLCASSNQAGGPYEQYFGPGTRLTVT.

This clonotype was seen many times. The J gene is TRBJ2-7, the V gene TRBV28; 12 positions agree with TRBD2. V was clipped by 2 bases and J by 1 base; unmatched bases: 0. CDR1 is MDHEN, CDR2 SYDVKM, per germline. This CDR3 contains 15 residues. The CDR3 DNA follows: TGTGCCAGCAGTTTACTAGCGGGAGGGTCCTACGAGCAGTACTTC. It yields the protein CASSLLAGGSYEQYF. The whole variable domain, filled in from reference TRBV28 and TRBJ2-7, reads DVKVTQSSRYLVKRTGEKVFLECVQDMDHENMFWYRQDPGLGLRLIYFSYDVKMKEKGDIPEGYSVSREKKERFSLILESASTNQTSMYLCASSLLAGGSYEQYFGPGTRLTVT.

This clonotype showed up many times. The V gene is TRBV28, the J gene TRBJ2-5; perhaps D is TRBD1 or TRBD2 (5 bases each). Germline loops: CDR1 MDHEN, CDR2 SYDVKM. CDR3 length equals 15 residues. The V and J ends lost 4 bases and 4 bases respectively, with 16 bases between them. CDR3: CASSSRVMRGETQYF. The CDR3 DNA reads TGTGCCAGCAGTTCCAGGGTAATGAGGGGAGAGACCCAGTACTTC.

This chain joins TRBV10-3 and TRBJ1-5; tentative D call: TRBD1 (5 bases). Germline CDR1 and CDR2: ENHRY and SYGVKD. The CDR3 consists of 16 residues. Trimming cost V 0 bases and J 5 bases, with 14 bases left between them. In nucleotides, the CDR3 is TGTGCCATCAGTGAGTCTTCGGCAGGGAAGGATCAGCCCCAGCATTTT. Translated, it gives CAISESSAGKDQPQHF.

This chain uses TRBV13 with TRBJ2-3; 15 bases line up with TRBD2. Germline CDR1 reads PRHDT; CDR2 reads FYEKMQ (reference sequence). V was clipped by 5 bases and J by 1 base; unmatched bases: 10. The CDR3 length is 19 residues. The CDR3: CASSPPGTSGRMGTDTQYF. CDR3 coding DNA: TGTGCCAGCAGCCCTCCCGGGACTAGCGGGAGGATGGGCACAGATACGCAGTATTTT. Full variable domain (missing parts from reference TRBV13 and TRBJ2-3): AAGVIQSPRHLIKEKRETATLKCYPIPRHDTVYWYQQGPGQDPQFLISFYEKMQSDKGSIPDRFSAQQFSDYHSELNMSSLELGDSALYFCASSPPGTSGRMGTDTQYFGPGTRLTVL.

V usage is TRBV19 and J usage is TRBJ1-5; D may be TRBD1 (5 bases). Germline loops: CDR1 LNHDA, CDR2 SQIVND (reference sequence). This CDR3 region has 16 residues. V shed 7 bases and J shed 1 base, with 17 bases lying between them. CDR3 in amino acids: CASNPIGTLSNQPQHF. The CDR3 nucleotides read TGTGCCAGTAACCCAATCGGGACCCTAAGCAATCAGCCCCAGCATTTT.